This entry concerns a single T cell receptor beta chain. Its antigen has not been determined. There are no base qualities to consult, and no much larger clone falls within one base. This sample is drawn from a study of OX40 agonist ivuxolimab in advanced cancers. Study-wide context: Ivuxolimab was a fully human IgG2 agonistic monoclonal antibody targeting the costimulatory receptor OX40 (CD134). Intravenous ivuxolimab was administered to patients every 2 weeks at six dose levels: 0.01, 0.1, 0.3, 1.5, 3 and 10 mg/kg. Among the approximately 50 dose-escalation patients, some 20 had hepatocellular carcinoma, approximately 15 melanoma, 9 renal cell carcinoma and 9 head and neck cancer. In the dose-escalation cohort, 70% to 85% of patients were male, and the mean age was roughly 60 years with a range of about 20 to 79. Prior anti-PD-1, anti-PD-L1 or anti-CTLA-4 therapy was permitted, and 35% to 40% of dose-escalation patients had received checkpoint inhibitors. Three dose-escalation patients achieved partial responses, one with hepatocellular carcinoma and two with cutaneous melanoma. Peripheral TCRbeta sequencing aimed to test whether ivuxolimab altered TCR sequence diversity and caused clonal T-cell expansion. The paper describes the monotherapy dose-escalation part (N of about 52 patients) of the phase I trial of ivuxolimab. Summary of the overall study and its limitations: Antigen specificity was not determined for the clonally expanded peripheral T cells. Low levels of normalized T-cell clonal expansion were also seen in some patients who did not respond. After ivuxolimab, expanded clones were on average more numerous among CD8+ T cells than among CD4+ T cells. Clonal expansion of both CD4+ and CD8+ blood T cells was observed from baseline to week 6 at doses 0.1 to 3.0 mg/kg. In the 0.1-3.0 mg/kg groups, partial responders were among the patients with the lowest normalized peripheral clonal expansion, particularly in CD8+ T cells.

CDR1 and CDR2, looked up from the germline V gene, are SGHRS and YFSETQ. Spanning cysteine to phenylalanine, the CDR3 consists of 13 amino acids. Of the read, only the CDR3 DNA is kept; its 39 bases are in frame from base 1. The junction shows trimming of 4 bases on V and 10 bases on J, plus 15 bases between the germline ends. The trial excluded patients who had a history of autoimmune disease or who were on systemic immunosuppression. In every dose cohort, peripheral blood was drawn for TCR sequencing at baseline, cycle 4 day 1, and cycle 7 day 1. Samples came from an open-label, multicenter, first-in-human phase I dose-escalation trial of ivuxolimab. Adults with locally advanced or metastatic melanoma, renal cell carcinoma, hepatocellular carcinoma or head and neck squamous cell carcinoma were enrolled in the trial. Before TCR sequencing, CD4+ and CD8+ T cells were separately sorted from peripheral blood.

Genomic DNA was extracted from sorted cells for sequencing of the TCRbeta CDR3 region. The immunoSEQ Assay was used to sequence the TCRbeta CDR3 regions. TCRdb's version of the immuneACCESS table is confined to in-frame rearrangements and falls short of the full clone set. An unresolved V gene accounts for under half of the shortfall where checked; the remainder is of unknown origin. Present in this sample are fewer than 35,000 clones, roughly 86% of which were seen just once. The ten largest account for 58% of the sample. The material sequenced was CD4+ or CD8+ T cells sorted from blood, taken in a trial of the OX40 agonist ivuxolimab. The TCR sequence derives from an adult with an advanced solid tumor such as melanoma, head and neck, liver or kidney cancer. Recombination joined TRBV5-1 with TRBJ2-1, with the D segment identity uncertain. The sequenced DNA is TGCGCCAGCAGCCCCGGTCCCCCCAAGGAGCAGTTCTTC. Translated, it gives CASSPGPPKEQFF.